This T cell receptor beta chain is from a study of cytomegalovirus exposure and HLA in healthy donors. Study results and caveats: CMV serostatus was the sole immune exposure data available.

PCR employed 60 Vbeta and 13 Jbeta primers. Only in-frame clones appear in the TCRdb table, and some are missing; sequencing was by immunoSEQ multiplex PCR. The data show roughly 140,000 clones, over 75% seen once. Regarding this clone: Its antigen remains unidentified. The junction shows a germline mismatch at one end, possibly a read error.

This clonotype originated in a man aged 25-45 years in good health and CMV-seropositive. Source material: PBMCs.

The CDR3 reads CAISRGGSDRDGYTF. CDR3 coding DNA: TGTGCCATCAGCAGAGGGGGCTCCGACAGGGACGGCTACACCTTC. The chain joins TRBV15 to TRBJ1-2; TRBD1 agrees at 7 bases. Germline CDR1 reads LNHNV; CDR2 reads YYDKDF (reference sequence). The length of the CDR3 is 15 residues.